This T cell receptor (beta chain) was obtained from a study of cytomegalovirus exposure and HLA in healthy donors. Study-wide results and limits: An analysis done earlier found most TCR beta V segments productive about 90% or about 30% of the time. Analysis was carried out at a later point, and it linked a missense DCLRE1C variant to TCR beta V- and J-gene trimming. On later analysis, the bulk of CMV-associated TCR beta chains appeared to be HLA-restricted.

As to this clone: Its specificity is unknown.

The germline V gene encodes CDR1 MDHEN and CDR2 SYDVKM. The ends lost 3 bases at V and 1 base at J; junction bases unmatched: 3. The CDR3 has 14 residues. Amplification used 60 Vbeta primers and 13 Jbeta primers. Sequencing was performed with immunoSEQ multiplex PCR; in TCRdb, only in-frame clones are kept and a portion is missing. The sample consists of about 120,000 clones, roughly 82% of them appearing once. Although they were nominally healthy when sampled, donors likely had unrecorded immune exposures. The receptor was derived from a woman in her thirties or forties in good health and CMV-seropositive. Sequencing was performed on PBMCs. The chain has TRBV28 and TRBJ2-7, with TRBD2 identical over 7 bases. The CDR3 sequence: CASSLGGESYEQYF. CDR3 in DNA: TGTGCCAGCAGTTTGGGGGGGGAATCCTACGAGCAGTACTTC. Full variable domain (rest looked up from reference TRBV28 and TRBJ2-7): DVKVTQSSRYLVKRTGEKVFLECVQDMDHENMFWYRQDPGLGLRLIYFSYDVKMKEKGDIPEGYSVSREKKERFSLILESASTNQTSMYLCASSLGGESYEQYFGPGTRLTVT.